The T cell receptor beta chain described here comes from a study of shared clonotypes between healthy human individuals. The CDR3 is 15 amino acids. CDR1 and CDR2 from the germline V gene are SGHAT and FQNNGV. With 6 bases clipped from V and 2 bases from J, the junction kept 5 bases outside the gene matches. CD45RO-negative CD8 cells positively selected for CCR7 made up the naive population, which excluded terminally differentiated effector memory CD45RA+ cells. Healthy HIV-negative adults without recent acute infections or vaccinations served as donors. In the authors' workflow: Filtering differed since immunoSEQ provided only junctions, with no quality scores. Generated by immunoSEQ multiplex PCR, the TCRdb table keeps only in-frame clones and is missing some. That table gives V, J and clone size, and the DNA gave D and trimming. The profile shows about 820,000 clones, 92% of them singletons.

This TCR was recovered from a man younger than 45 in good health. V gene TRBV11-2 combines with J gene TRBJ2-2, with TRBD1 matching 8 bases. Sequenced sample: naive CD8+ T cells sorted from blood. Here the CDR3 reads CASSYGQGNTGELFF. CDR3 in DNA: TGTGCCAGCAGTTATGGACAGGGAAACACCGGGGAGCTGTTTTTT.